This T cell receptor (beta chain) came from a study of cytomegalovirus exposure and HLA in healthy donors listed by TCRdb under 2017. A note on the overall study: According to a later analysis, the approximately 120 validation repertoires were produced on the same platform as the 680 or so repertoires of the first cohort. The study was designed to test whether signatures of past pathogen exposure could be identified by cataloging public T cell receptors. A separate validation cohort of about 110 different subjects was used in addition to the roughly 620-subject first cohort. The study combined high-throughput TCR immunosequencing, statistical association of individual TCRs with disease status, and machine learning to predict cytomegalovirus infection status. Findings and caveats that apply to the study as a whole: A later analysis had no HLA typing for the validation cohort, so co-occurrence there was scored across all 130 or so repertoires. In vitro tests confirmed that a few of the cytomegalovirus-associated TCR beta chains recognize cytomegalovirus antigens. In a later analysis, TCRs clustered in the first cohort were found to also tend to co-occur in the approximately 120 validation repertoires, with about 93% of cluster scores above 0. It was suggested by the authors that the approach could potentially be generalized to other disease states and immunological phenotypes. The study listed approximately 160 TCR beta chains as associated with cytomegalovirus. Most TCR sequences were observed very rarely across donors, whereas some public TCRs were present in many individuals. The classifier was reported to diagnose cytomegalovirus status with high specificity and sensitivity in both the original and validation cohorts.

The protocol used for the library was the immunoSEQ multiplex PCR assay. The study's processing was this. A statistical classification framework was developed to diagnose cytomegalovirus status using the catalog of TCR beta chain sequences. In its TCRdb copy, this immuneACCESS table keeps in-frame sequences only and misses some clones. Where compared with another copy, unresolved V genes explain less than half of these, and the others have no known cause. V, J and clone size are those of that table, while D and trimming were read from the DNA. This sample is represented by 95,000 to 150,000 clones; under 90% of them were singletons. The top ten hold about 2% of the sample. The donors belonged to the validation cohort of over a hundred subjects, which was separate from the roughly 680-subject first cohort. As encoded in the germline V gene, CDR1 is MGHDK while CDR2 is SYGVNS. From its cysteine to its phenylalanine, the CDR3 spans 15 amino acids. The sequence is cut down to CDR3 DNA, 45 bases in frame from base 1. Unmatched junction bases come to 7, with V trimmed by 2 bases and J by 5 bases.

Worth noting for this clone: Its antigen target is currently unknown. Within one base of it there is no much larger clone, and no base qualities were kept.

The sequence is built from TRBV25-1 and TRBJ2-5, and 8 junctional nucleotides match TRBD2. Sequenced input: PBMCs. This receptor was identified in a woman aged 18-29 years in good health and CMV-seronegative. DNA sequence: TGTGCCAGCAGTGAACCAGCGGGAGTACGTGAGACCCAGTACTTC. It codes for CASSEPAGVRETQYF.